This T cell receptor (beta chain) originates from a study of T cells after posttransplantation cyclophosphamide. A word on this clone: Its antigen is not known.

Study observations and caveats: Donor-recipient repertoire similarity was low at 1-2 months, rising over year one. Blood and skin or GI T cell repertoires showed limited TRB overlap. After PTCy, TRB diversity resembled that of CNI/methotrexate controls.

Busulfan-fludarabine conditioning, marrow transplant, and cyclophosphamide on days +3 and +4 were administered. CDR1 is MNHNS, CDR2 SASEGT, per germline. There are 15 residues in the CDR3. The J segment lost 4 bases and the V segment lost 4 bases, leaving 10 bases of the junction unmatched. Sequencing used immunoSEQ multiplex PCR; TCRdb keeps in-frame clones, though not all of them. The top ten clones hold 7% of a sample with 3,200 or so clones, approximately 85% of them seen once. The chain uses TRBV6-1 and TRBJ2-7; 7 bases line up with TRBD1. The sample in question was PBMCs, obtained after allogeneic stem cell transplant with posttransplant cyclophosphamide. The source is a female patient in her fifties or sixties who received an allogeneic stem cell transplant from an unrelated donor, was CMV-positive, and had acute and chronic GVHD. Some of the T cells might come from the graft donor. Here the CDR3 reads CASSAAGTAGYEQYF. CDR3 bases: TGTGCCAGCAGTGCCGCCGGGACAGCCGGTTACGAGCAGTACTTC.